The source of this TCR beta chain is a study of OX40 agonist ivuxolimab in advanced cancers. Findings and limits, study-wide: Low normalized T-cell clonal expansion was also seen in some nonresponders.

The V gene's germline CDR1 is WNHNN and CDR2 SYGVQD (reference sequence). The ends were cut back, 0 bases at V and 5 bases at J, with 7 bases in the middle. CDR3 length: 13 amino acids. In regard to this clone: Its target is unknown. The sample has other DNA sequences that encode this CDR3 too.

Assay used: immunoSEQ multiplex PCR; TCRdb lists only in-frame clones, some missing. The sample carries around 100,000 clones, about 89% recorded once. This TCR was recovered from an adult with an advanced solid tumor such as melanoma, head and neck, liver or kidney cancer. The chain links TRBV10-1 to TRBJ1-2; possibly TRBD1 for D (5 bases). The sample in question was CD4+ or CD8+ T cells sorted from blood, obtained in a trial of the OX40 agonist ivuxolimab. CDR3 bases: TGCGCCAGCAGTGAGTCCGGGACTTATGGCTACACCTTC. Its translation: CASSESGTYGYTF.